These T cell receptor beta chains were read from a single sample in a study of shared clonotypes between healthy human individuals. The data were produced by immunoSEQ multiplex PCR, yet TCRdb's version contains in-frame clones alone and is incomplete. The sample contains fewer than 850,000 clones, 80% to 95% of which appear only once. Sequenced input: memory CD8+ T cells from PBMCs. Receptors originate from a man aged 18 to 30 in good health. Some clones in this sample may be carry-over from other donors' samples. Each CDR3 is given with its conserved first and last residue. D genes are given only for firm matches. Clone size appears in some rows only: once, few, many, or a class for an expanded clone.

abundance,v_gene,j_gene,d_gene,CDR3nt,CDR3aa
-,TRBV6-5,TRBJ2-2,-,TGTGCCAGCAGTTACTCGATTGGGCGGGGAGGGGAGCTGTTTTTT,CASSYSIGRGGELFF
-,TRBV6-5,TRBJ2-7,-,TGTGCCAGCAGACCGTCTGATACCTACGAGCAGTACTTC,CASRPSDTYEQYF
-,TRBV19,TRBJ1-1,-,TGTGCCAGTAGTTGGTCCAGGGACACTGAAGCTTTCTTT,CASSWSRDTEAFF
-,TRBV7-3,TRBJ2-1,TRBD2,TGTGCCAGCAGCTTAAGGCTAGCGGGAGTCGGATACAATGAGCAGTTCTTC,CASSLRLAGVGYNEQFF
-,TRBV7-9,TRBJ1-4,-,TGTGCCAGCAGCTTCCCCTCGCAGGGTCGGGAAAAACTGTTTTTT,CASSFPSQGREKLFF
-,TRBV5-6,TRBJ2-5,-,TGTGCCAGCAGCACAGGACGGAACCAAGAGACCCAGTACTTC,CASSTGRNQETQYF
-,TRBV20-1,TRBJ2-1,-,TGCAGTGCTACTCTAGGGGAAGAGCAGTTCTTC,CSATLGEEQFF
-,TRBV7-9,TRBJ1-2,TRBD1,TGTGCCAGCAGTCCCGATTTCCAGGGGGCGCCGGGCTACACCTTC,CASSPDFQGAPGYTF
-,TRBV7-8,TRBJ2-7,TRBD2,TGTGCCAGCAGGGACGGGAGGGGCGGCTACGAGCAGTACTTC,CASRDGRGGYEQYF
-,TRBV29-1,TRBJ1-2,-,TGCAGCGCCTCGACTGGGCCCTCCTCCTATGGCTACACCTTC,CSASTGPSSYGYTF
-,TRBV28,TRBJ1-5,-,TGTGCCAGCAGTCCCGGGTCCATACTCATCCAGCCCCAGCATTTT,CASSPGSILIQPQHF
once,TRBV5-4,TRBJ2-3,-,TGTGCCAGCAGCTTGGGCCCCGTCCCGGCGCAGTATTTT,CASSLGPVPAQYF
-,TRBV6-1,TRBJ1-1,TRBD1,TGTGCCAGCAGTGAGGGAGGGGGCTTGAACACTGAAGCTTTCTTT,CASSEGGGLNTEAFF
-,TRBV6-5,TRBJ2-7,-,TGTGCCAGCAGGCCTAACAGTTACGAGCAGTACTTC,CASRPNSYEQYF
-,TRBV11-2,TRBJ2-7,TRBD2,TGTGCCAGCAGCCCAGACTTGGGAGGGCTCGGCGAGCAGTACTTC,CASSPDLGGLGEQYF
-,TRBV18,TRBJ2-2,-,TGTGCCAGCTCACCATACAGACAGCCGTGGACCGGGGAGCTGTTTTTT,CASSPYRQPWTGELFF
-,TRBV11-2,TRBJ2-7,TRBD2,TGTGCCAGCAGCTTATTTCCGGGAGGGGGGTCCTACGAGCAGTACTTC,CASSLFPGGGSYEQYF
-,TRBV7-2,TRBJ2-5,TRBD1,TGTGCCAGCAGCTCGCGTTCCATCTCAGGGGGCTCTGGTTTTGGGACCCAGTACTTC,CASSSRSISGGSGFGTQYF
-,TRBV28,TRBJ1-2,TRBD1,TGTGCCAGCAGTTTCAGGGGGCGGGGCTATGGCTACACCTTC,CASSFRGRGYGYTF
-,TRBV28,TRBJ1-6,-,TGTGCCAGCAGTTTAGTAGGCCAGGGTAATTCACCCCTCCACTTT,CASSLVGQGNSPLHF
-,TRBV7-8,TRBJ2-4,TRBD1,TGTGCCAGCAGCTACGGGACAGGCAAAAACATTCAGTACTTC,CASSYGTGKNIQYF
-,TRBV27,TRBJ2-7,TRBD1,TGTGCCAGCACCTATTCAGGGGGTAGCAACGAGCAGTACTTC,CASTYSGGSNEQYF
-,TRBV23-1,TRBJ2-2,-,TGCGCCAGCAGTCAATTTCCGGGGGCGGCCACCGGGGAGCTGTTTTTT,CASSQFPGAATGELFF
-,TRBV13,TRBJ2-7,-,TGTGCCAGCAGCTTAGTGGGAAGCTCCTACGAGCAGTACTTC,CASSLVGSSYEQYF
-,TRBV7-9,TRBJ1-2,-,TGTGCCAGCAGCTTAGGTTTCCGGGAAAACTATGGCTACACCTTC,CASSLGFRENYGYTF
-,TRBV7-9,TRBJ1-5,-,TGTGCCAGCAGCCTGGGGGTAGCTAGCAATCAGCCCCAGCATTTT,CASSLGVASNQPQHF
-,TRBV27,TRBJ2-1,TRBD1,TGTGCCAGCAGTTTGCTACTCTCGGGACAGGGGGCCTACAATGAGCAGTTCTTC,CASSLLLSGQGAYNEQFF
-,TRBV7-9,TRBJ1-1,TRBD1,TGTGCCAGCAGCCACCGGACAGGGATGGAAAACACTGAAGCTTTCTTT,CASSHRTGMENTEAFF
-,TRBV7-9,TRBJ1-2,-,TGTGCCAGCAGCGGTAGACAGGCTAACTATGGCTACACCTTC,CASSGRQANYGYTF
-,TRBV28,TRBJ1-3,-,TGTGCCAGCAGTTTAGGCGTGCGGTCCATATATTTT,CASSLGVRSIYF
-,TRBV18,TRBJ1-1,-,TGTGCCAGCTCACCGCGGGGGGTGAACACTGAAGCTTTCTTT,CASSPRGVNTEAFF
-,TRBV13,TRBJ1-1,-,TGTGCCAGCAGCTTAAGGACAGCGCTTCTGAACACTGAAGCTTTCTTT,CASSLRTALLNTEAFF
-,TRBV9,TRBJ2-7,TRBD2,TGTGCCAGCAGCCCTAGCGGACTAGCGGGATGGGACGAGCAGTACTTC,CASSPSGLAGWDEQYF
once,TRBV5-6,TRBJ2-7,TRBD2,TGTGCCAGCACGAGGACTAGCGGGACCTACGAGCAGTACTTC,CASTRTSGTYEQYF
-,TRBV6-4,TRBJ1-4,TRBD1,TGTGCCAGCAGGAACCGGGACAGGGGATGGTATGAAAAACTGTTTTTT,CASRNRDRGWYEKLFF
-,TRBV28,TRBJ1-6,-,TGTGCCAGCAGGCCAACAGCTTATAATTCACCCCTCCACTTT,CASRPTAYNSPLHF
-,TRBV5-1,TRBJ2-7,TRBD1,TGCGCCAGCAGCTCCCCAGGGACAGGGACTTACGAGCAGTACTTC,CASSSPGTGTYEQYF
-,TRBV15,TRBJ2-3,-,TGTGCCACCAGCAGAGGGAGCACAGATACGCAGTATTTT,CATSRGSTDTQYF
-,TRBV10-3,TRBJ2-5,-,TGTGCCATCAGTGAGGCTAGGATCGAGACCCAGTACTTC,CAISEARIETQYF
-,TRBV9,TRBJ2-5,TRBD2,TGTGCCAGCAGCGAGAACCAGGACGGGCCGGGGGGCCAAGAGACCCAGTACTTC,CASSENQDGPGGQETQYF
-,TRBV5-6,TRBJ2-1,-,TGTGCCAGCAGCTGGGGCACAGGCCCCTACAATGAGCAGTTCTTC,CASSWGTGPYNEQFF
-,TRBV15,TRBJ1-2,-,TGTGCCACCAGCCCTACTCAGAAAGCTAACTATGGCTACACCTTC,CATSPTQKANYGYTF
-,TRBV27,TRBJ2-7,-,TGTGCCAGCAGTTCACAGGTCAGAACCGTATACGAGCAGTACTTC,CASSSQVRTVYEQYF
-,TRBV7-6,TRBJ2-7,-,TGTGCCAGCAGCTCGGAACTAGCGCGAGGGGGCGAGCAGTACTTC,CASSSELARGGEQYF
-,TRBV5-4,TRBJ2-5,TRBD2,TGTGCCAGCGGACTAGCGGTCCAAGAGACCCAGTACTTC,CASGLAVQETQYF